Shown below are 20 T cell receptor beta chains from a single sample sequenced in a study of blood T cell repertoires in COVID-19. Clones were read by immunoSEQ multiplex PCR, and TCRdb kept only the in-frame ones, dropping some. This sample carries about 180,000 clones, roughly 88% of them seen once, and the ten largest clones take over 7%. Sample: PBMCs or T cells enriched from blood (not recorded which). Receptors originate from a woman in her thirties who had recovered from COVID-19.

The V call is TRBV4-1, the J call TRBJ2-1; 10 positions agree with TRBD2. Trimming took 0 bases from V and 6 from J; bases not matched to a gene: 5. The CDR3 has 16 residues. CDR1 and CDR2 from the germline V gene are MGHRA and YSYEKL. DNA of the CDR3: TGCGCCAGCAGCCAAGATCGACTAGCGGGCCGCAATGAGCAGTTCTTC. Translation: CASSQDRLAGRNEQFF.

This sequence joins TRBV23-1 and TRBJ1-1; D might be TRBD1 (6 bases). TRBV23-1 is classed as an ORF, of uncertain function. The CDR3 contains 15 residues. V lost 0 bases, J lost 8 bases, and 16 bases lay in between. The CDR3 loop is CASSQSENSGQEAFF. In DNA form, the CDR3 reads TGCGCCAGCAGTCAATCCGAAAATTCCGGACAGGAAGCTTTCTTT.

The gene calls are TRBV7-3 and TRBJ2-7; 7 bases align to TRBD2. The CDR3 runs to 15 residues. CDR1 is SGHTA and CDR2 is FQGTGA in the germline V gene. V was pared by 5 bases and J by 3 bases, with 10 bases of the junction left unmatched. CDR3 sequence (DNA): TGTGCCAGCAGCGCACAACCGGGACTACTCTACGAGCAGTACTTC. Residues: CASSAQPGLLYEQYF. Supplemented by reference TRBV7-3 and TRBJ2-7, the full variable domain reads GAGVSQTPSNKVTEKGKYVELRCDPISGHTALYWYRQSLGQGPEFLIYFQGTGAADDSGLPNDRFFAVRPEGSVSTLKIQRTERGDSAVYLCASSAQPGLLYEQYFGPGTRLTVT.

In its sample, this clone was seen a few times. The rearrangement joins TRBV9 to TRBJ1-1; 8 nucleotides line up with TRBD1. Germline-derived CDR1 and CDR2 are SGDLS and YYNGEE. The CDR3 covers 13 residues. Unmatched junction bases numbered 5, after V lost 4 bases and J lost 6 bases. CDR3 loop: CASSKTGVAEAFF. For the CDR3, the DNA is TGTGCCAGCAGCAAGACAGGGGTCGCTGAAGCTTTCTTT.

This sequence joins TRBV7-9 and TRBJ2-1; 8 bases match TRBD2. CDR3 length equals 15 residues. The germline V gene has CDR1 SEHNR and CDR2 FQNEAQ (reference sequence). V trimming: 6 bases; J trimming: 5 bases; junction bases outside the gene matches: 9. In DNA, the CDR3 is TGTGCCAGCAGTCCGGGACGGGGGGGCCACAATGAGCAGTTCTTC. Amino acid sequence: CASSPGRGGHNEQFF.

The chain recombines TRBV3-1 (or the pseudogene TRBV3-2) with TRBJ1-4; 8 bases map to TRBD1. Germline CDR1 reads LGHDT; CDR2 reads YNNKEL (reference sequence). The ends lost 3 bases at V and 4 bases at J; junction bases unmatched: 1. There are 14 residues in the CDR3. In nucleotides, the CDR3 is TGTGCCAGCAGCCAGGGACAGGATAATGAAAAACTGTTTTTT. It encodes CASSQGQDNEKLFF.

This sequence joins TRBV5-1 and TRBJ2-7; D not certain. The CDR3 has 14 amino acids. V dropped 4 bases and J dropped 2 bases, with 13 bases sitting between them. Germline V gene data show CDR1 as SGHRS and CDR2 as YFSETQ. The CDR3 coding sequence is TGCGCCAGCAGCCCGACCGGGTCAACCTACGAGCAGTACTTC. The encoded protein is CASSPTGSTYEQYF.

The chain is built from TRBV19 and TRBJ1-1; D may be TRBD1 (6 bases). Trimming shortened V by 5 bases and J by 1 base, and 14 bases separated the two germline ends. The CDR3 totals 15 residues. Germline CDR1 LNHDA, CDR2 SQIVND (reference sequence). The CDR3 coding sequence is TGTGCCAGTAGTTTACAGGGCGGAGGGAACACTGAAGCTTTCTTT. Its translation: CASSLQGGGNTEAFF.

The chain is built from TRBV6-1 and TRBJ2-7; no clear D gene. From germline, CDR1 is MNHNS and CDR2 SASEGT. CDR3 size: 15 residues. Trimming removed 2 bases at V and 3 bases at J, with 14 bases between. The CDR3 sequence: CASSETGTLGYEQYF. In DNA form, the CDR3 reads TGTGCCAGCAGTGAAACCGGAACCCTAGGCTACGAGCAGTACTTC.

The chain is built from TRBV7-6 and TRBJ2-7; 9 bases match TRBD2. V was pared by 6 bases and J by 4 bases, with 16 bases of the junction left unmatched. The CDR3 length is 17 residues. Germline loops: CDR1 SGHVS, CDR2 FNYEAQ. In DNA, the CDR3 is TGTGCCAGCAGTCTGCCCCCATATAGCGGGAGTAGGTACGAGCAGTACTTC. It specifies CASSLPPYSGSRYEQYF.

The chain employs TRBV5-4 and TRBJ1-2; tentative D call: TRBD1 (5 bases). Deletions cut 4 bases from V and 4 bases from J, with 11 bases between. This CDR3 is 13 amino acids long. CDR1 SGHNT and CDR2 YYREEE come from the germline V gene (reference sequence). The CDR3 nucleotides read TGTGCCAGCAGCCTTGACAGCAGCTATGGCTACACCTTC. Protein sequence: CASSLDSSYGYTF.

The chain has TRBV28 and TRBJ2-2; possible D gene TRBD1, 5 bases. The CDR3 has 14 amino acids. With 2 bases removed from V and 4 bases from J, the gap between germline ends came to 8 bases. Germline CDR1 and CDR2: MDHEN and SYDVKM. CDR3 in DNA: TGTGCCAGCAGTTTAGTCAGGGTCACCGGGGAGCTGTTTTTT. Residues: CASSLVRVTGELFF.

The rearrangement joins TRBV10-3 to TRBJ1-6; 8 positions agree with TRBD1. Germline V lookup: CDR1 ENHRY, CDR2 SYGVKD. Losses at the gene ends were 11 bases for V and 6 bases for J; bases not matched to a gene: 12. The CDR3 has 15 residues. The CDR3 sequence is CASSDRGTFNSPLHF. The CDR3 nucleotides read TGTGCCTCTAGCGACAGGGGTACGTTTAATTCACCCCTCCACTTT.

V is TRBV10-1 and J is TRBJ1-1, with TRBD1 matching over 7 bases. Germline values: CDR1 WNHNN, CDR2 SYGVQD (reference sequence). V dropped 0 bases and J dropped 2; count of bases not matched to a gene: 3. This CDR3 has 15 amino acids. The CDR3 is CASSESWDSNTEAFF. Here the CDR3 DNA reads TGCGCCAGCAGTGAGTCGTGGGACAGCAACACTGAAGCTTTCTTT.

This clone was picked up one time. V usage is TRBV7-6 and J usage is TRBJ2-7, with TRBD1 matching 7 bases. This CDR3 has 13 residues. The junction had 3 bases not matched to a gene; V was cut back by 0 bases and J by 7 bases. Germline V CDR1 and CDR2: SGHVS, FNYEAQ. CDR3 DNA: TGTGCCAGCAGCTTAGCGGAGGACAGGGAGCAGTACTTC. Protein sequence: CASSLAEDREQYF.

The rearrangement uses TRBV5-4 and TRBJ1-1, with 9 bases lining up with TRBD1. Unmatched junction bases numbered 15, after V lost 5 bases and J lost 10 bases. Germline-derived CDR1 and CDR2 are SGHNT and YYREEE (reference sequence). CDR3 length equals 15 residues. CDR3 DNA sequence: TGTGCCAGCAGTTCGCGGCACCGGGACAGGGTACGAGCTTTCTTT. This gives the protein CASSSRHRDRVRAFF.

This chain connects TRBV28 to TRBJ1-2, with D perhaps TRBD1 (6 bases). The CDR3 contains 15 residues. CDR1 and CDR2 from the germline V gene are MDHEN and SYDVKM. V gave up 6 bases and J gave up 6 bases, with 20 bases separating them. CDR3 region: CASSPGSGGSHGYTF. In DNA, the CDR3 is TGTGCCAGCAGCCCAGGGTCGGGGGGCTCGCATGGCTACACCTTC.

About this clone itself: The same CDR3 is also encoded by other DNA sequences in this sample. CDR3 protein: CASSLQGGTEAFF. Written as DNA, the CDR3 is TGTGCCAGCAGTCTCCAGGGCGGCACTGAAGCTTTCTTT. This chain joins TRBV28 and TRBJ1-1; a possible D gene is TRBD1 (5 bases). The CDR3 loop spans 13 amino acids. Trimming cost V 5 bases and J 4 bases, with 11 bases left between them. The germline CDR1 and CDR2 sequences are MDHEN and SYDVKM.

The chain combines TRBV7-8 with TRBJ2-5, with TRBD1 matching 7 bases. The CDR3 contains 17 residues. Germline CDR1 reads SGHVS; CDR2 reads FQNEAQ. V lost 1 base, J lost 3 bases, and 11 bases stayed unmatched. The CDR3 sequence: CASSLDPERGREETQYF. In DNA, the CDR3 is TGTGCCAGCAGCTTAGATCCTGAGAGGGGGCGGGAAGAGACCCAGTACTTC.

This rearrangement joins TRBV6-5 to TRBJ2-4; 11 positions match TRBD2. The CDR3 spans 16 residues. The germline gives CDR1 MNHEY, CDR2 SVGAGI. Trimming removed 4 bases from V and 8 bases from J; junction bases left unmatched: 10. The CDR3 nucleotides read TGTGCCAGCAGTTCCACTAGCGGGAGTCACCCGGACATTCAGTACTTC. Translated: CASSSTSGSHPDIQYF.